Listed here are 21 T cell receptor beta chains from one sample, sequenced in a study of blood T cell repertoires in COVID-19. Libraries were prepared by immunoSEQ multiplex PCR; TCRdb keeps only in-frame clonotypes and omits some of them. The sample carries around 67,000 clones, around 83% recorded once. What was sequenced was peripheral blood. These receptors were taken from a man aged 45-65 years with active COVID-19.

The CDR3 nucleotides are TGTGCCAGCACTCCTAACGTTTACAGGGTTACAAACACCATATATTTT. The encoded protein is CASTPNVYRVTNTIYF. This rearrangement joins TRBV28 to TRBJ1-3, with a possible D match to TRBD1 (6 bases). Germline V gives CDR1 MDHEN, CDR2 SYDVKM. The CDR3 is 16 residues long. Trimming took off 7 bases at V and 6 bases at J, with 22 bases between the two ends.

The V call is TRBV10-3, the J call TRBJ2-3; 8 nucleotides align to TRBD2. The CDR3 contains 16 residues. J was trimmed by 2 bases and V by 4 bases; bases with no gene match: 8. The germline gives CDR1 ENHRY, CDR2 SYGVKD. The CDR3 DNA follows: TGTGCCATCAGTGGTCGGAGCGGGGGATACACAGATACGCAGTATTTT. Translating gives CAISGRSGGYTDTQYF.

The rearrangement uses TRBV5-1 and TRBJ2-5; possible D gene TRBD2, 6 bases. The CDR3 runs 14 residues. From germline, CDR1 is SGHRS and CDR2 YFSETQ. Trimming cost V 4 bases and J 4 bases, with 14 bases left between them. CDR3 nucleotides: TGCGCCAGCAGCCCCGGGACTCCCCGAGAGACCCAGTACTTC. Translating it yields CASSPGTPRETQYF.

This clone appeared a few times. The rearrangement links TRBV4-1 to TRBJ2-7; the D is unclear. The V gene lost 1 base and the J gene lost 0 bases, with 10 bases spanning the gap. The CDR3 is 15 residues long. Germline V gene sequence: CDR1 MGHRA, CDR2 YSYEKL. CDR3 amino acids: CASSQGWLNSYEQYF. The CDR3 nucleotides read TGCGCCAGCAGCCAAGGGTGGCTGAACTCCTACGAGCAGTACTTC.

The V gene is TRBV6-4, the J gene TRBJ2-7; 8 nucleotides line up with TRBD1. This CDR3 is built from 13 residues. CDR1 and CDR2 (germline): MRHNA, SNTAGT. The junction had 6 bases not matched to a gene; V was cut back by 9 bases and J by 2 bases. CDR3 in amino acids: CARVQGDAYEQYF. The CDR3 DNA follows: TGTGCCAGAGTACAGGGGGACGCCTACGAGCAGTACTTC.

The V and J genes are TRBV28 and TRBJ1-5; tentative D call: TRBD1 (6 bases). The CDR3 has 13 residues. The V end was cut by 7 bases, the J end by 5 bases, with 12 bases between. From germline, CDR1 is MDHEN and CDR2 SYDVKM. The CDR3 here is CASTHRADQPQHF. CDR3 nucleotide sequence: TGTGCCAGCACTCACAGGGCAGATCAGCCCCAGCATTTT. Combining the CDR3 with reference TRBV28 and TRBJ1-5 gives the whole variable domain DVKVTQSSRYLVKRTGEKVFLECVQDMDHENMFWYRQDPGLGLRLIYFSYDVKMKEKGDIPEGYSVSREKKERFSLILESASTNQTSMYLCASTHRADQPQHFGDGTRLSIL.

The rearrangement uses TRBV30 and TRBJ2-2, with 8 nucleotides matching TRBD1. The CDR3 runs to 17 residues. V shed 0 bases, J shed 6 bases, and the junction held 12 bases outside the gene matches. Germline CDR1 reads GTSNPN; CDR2 reads SVGIG (reference sequence). This CDR3 is CAWSVMADRVVPGELFF. DNA of the CDR3: TGTGCCTGGAGTGTAATGGCGGACAGGGTGGTTCCCGGGGAGCTGTTTTTT.

V is TRBV5-1 and J is TRBJ1-3, with D perhaps matching TRBD1 (6 bases). The CDR3 has 17 amino acids. The germline V and J ends were trimmed by 0 bases and 0 bases, with 13 bases remaining between them. The germline V gene has CDR1 SGHRS and CDR2 YFSETQ. The CDR3 bases are TGCGCCAGCAGCTTGGCCCAGGGACACTTCTCTGGAAACACCATATATTTT. Translated, it gives CASSLAQGHFSGNTIYF.

CDR3 nucleotide sequence: TGTGCCAGCAGCCAGACTACAAGCACAGATACGCAGTATTTT. Encoded protein: CASSQTTSTDTQYF. This chain joins TRBV11-3 and TRBJ2-3; D is perhaps TRBD2 (5 bases). The CDR3 runs 14 residues. Trimming took 5 bases from V and 0 from J, leaving 9 bases between them. Germline CDR1 SGHNT, CDR2 YENEEA.

J is TRBJ2-5 and V is TRBV5-6; 10 positions match TRBD2. This CDR3 spans 15 amino acids. Losses at the gene ends were 4 bases for V and 5 bases for J; bases not matched to a gene: 8. Germline assignment: CDR1 SGHDT and CDR2 YYEEEE. CDR3 nucleotides: TGTGCCAGCAGCCCTGGGACTAGCGATCGCGAGACCCAGTACTTC. This encodes CASSPGTSDRETQYF.

The chain carries TRBV5-6 and TRBJ1-2; the D gene is possibly TRBD1 (6 bases). The CDR3 is 15 residues long. Germline CDR1 is SGHDT and CDR2 is YYEEEE. Deletions cut 7 bases from V and 3 bases from J, with 19 bases between. Here the CDR3 reads CASVPYREAYYGYTF. In DNA form, the CDR3 reads TGTGCCAGCGTACCTTACAGGGAAGCGTACTATGGCTACACCTTC.

V and J are TRBV3-1 (or the pseudogene TRBV3-2) and TRBJ1-6; D is ambiguous. CDR1 is LGHDT and CDR2 is YNNKEL in the germline V gene (reference sequence). This CDR3 comprises 12 residues. V lost 1 base and J 10 bases, leaving 5 bases between the germline ends. CDR3 residues: CASSQVRSPLHF. The CDR3 bases are TGTGCCAGCAGCCAAGTTCGGTCACCCCTCCACTTT.

V and J are TRBV6-6 and TRBJ1-2, with TRBD1 identical over 7 bases. V was pared by 6 bases and J by 8 bases, with 18 bases of the junction left unmatched. The CDR3 covers 16 residues. Germline V lookup: CDR1 MNHNY, CDR2 SVGAGI (reference sequence). The CDR3 here is CASRHTETGTEGGYTF. The CDR3 DNA reads TGTGCCAGCAGGCACACGGAAACCGGGACAGAGGGCGGCTACACCTTC.

The V gene is TRBV12-3 or TRBV12-4, the J gene TRBJ1-2; the D gene is possibly TRBD1 (5 bases). V lost 3 bases, J lost 3 bases, and 8 bases lay in between. This CDR3 region has 13 residues. CDR3 DNA: TGTGCCAGCAGTTTGCGGGGACACTATGGCTACACCTTC. Protein product: CASSLRGHYGYTF.

This clone was counted between two and nine times. The chain links TRBV9 to TRBJ2-3, with D possibly TRBD2 on 6 matching bases. CDR1 and CDR2 (germline): SGDLS, YYNGEE. Deletions cut 2 bases from V and 6 bases from J, with 13 bases between. This CDR3 is 14 amino acids long. Written as DNA, the CDR3 is TGTGCCAGCAGCGTTGGGGGGTTAGGGGATACGCAGTATTTT. Residues: CASSVGGLGDTQYF. Looking up the rest from reference TRBV9 and TRBJ2-3 gives the full variable domain: DSGVTQTPKHLITATGQRVTLRCSPRSGDLSVYWYQQSLDQGLQFLIQYYNGEERAKGNILERFSAQQFPDLHSELNLSSLELGDSALYFCASSVGGLGDTQYFGPGTRLTVL.

This clone has a handful of counts. This chain joins TRBV2 and TRBJ1-2, with TRBD1 as a possible D gene (5 bases). The germline V gene encodes CDR1 SNHLY and CDR2 FYNNEI. Trimming removed 4 bases at V and 4 bases at J, with 10 bases between. This CDR3 has 13 residues. CDR3 loop: CASSGTSGYGYTF. The CDR3 bases are TGTGCCAGCAGTGGGACATCTGGCTATGGCTACACCTTC. The whole variable domain, filled in from reference TRBV2 and TRBJ1-2, reads EPEVTQTPSHQVTQMGQEVILRCVPISNHLYFYWYRQILGQKVEFLVSFYNNEISEKSEIFDDQFSVERPDGSNFTLKIRSTKLEDSAMYFCASSGTSGYGYTFGSGTRLTVV.

This clone was recorded only once. The chain is built from TRBV15 and TRBJ2-1; 9 positions match TRBD1. The CDR3 sequence is 14 residues long. Trimming at V came to 6 bases and at J to 5 bases, leaving 5 bases not matched to a gene. Germline V gene lookup returns CDR1 LNHNV and CDR2 YYDKDF (reference sequence). The CDR3 coding sequence is TGTGCCACCAGGCCGACAGGGGGAGACAATGAGCAGTTCTTC. Translating gives CATRPTGGDNEQFF.

The chain uses TRBV20-1 and TRBJ2-7, with D perhaps TRBD2 (5 bases). The germline V and J ends were trimmed by 3 bases and 12 bases, with 15 bases remaining between them. CDR1 DFQATT and CDR2 SNEGSKA come from the germline V gene (reference sequence). The CDR3 totals 11 residues. The CDR3 coding sequence is TGCAGTGCTAGTAATCCCACTAGATGGTACTTC. Its protein product is CSASNPTRWYF.

The V gene is TRBV28, the J gene TRBJ2-6, with D maybe TRBD1 (5 bases). Trimming removed 7 bases from V and 4 bases from J, with 20 bases in between. Germline CDR1 reads MDHEN; CDR2 reads SYDVKM. The CDR3 runs 17 residues. The CDR3 is CASTARPGLYGANVLTF. The CDR3 nucleotides are TGTGCCAGCACCGCCCGGCCAGGGTTGTACGGGGCCAACGTCCTGACTTTC. Combining the CDR3 with reference TRBV28 and TRBJ2-6 gives the whole variable domain DVKVTQSSRYLVKRTGEKVFLECVQDMDHENMFWYRQDPGLGLRLIYFSYDVKMKEKGDIPEGYSVSREKKERFSLILESASTNQTSMYLCASTARPGLYGANVLTFGAGSRLTVL.

The rearrangement uses TRBV2 and TRBJ1-6; tentative D call: TRBD1 (5 bases). The CDR3 sequence is 14 residues long. Looked up from germline, CDR1 is SNHLY and CDR2 is FYNNEI. V shed 6 bases and J shed 7 bases, with 13 bases lying between them. The DNA for the CDR3 is TGTGCCAGCAGCCTAGGACCAGGGAATTCACCCCTCCACTTT. Translated, it gives CASSLGPGNSPLHF.

The CDR3 DNA follows: TGTGCCAGCAGCTTTGCCTCGGCGGGGTCTCAAGAGACCCAGTACTTC. This gives the protein CASSFASAGSQETQYF. The chain joins TRBV5-6 to TRBJ2-5, with a weak D call TRBD2 (6 bases). Germline loops: CDR1 SGHDT, CDR2 YYEEEE. Trimming pared 2 bases from V and 2 bases from J, leaving 16 bases between. This CDR3 is 16 amino acids long.